The 9 T cell receptor beta chains below were found in one sample sequenced in a study of blood T cell repertoires in COVID-19. Assay: immunoSEQ multiplex PCR; the TCRdb copy retains only in-frame clones and omits some. The table lists roughly 280,000 clones, approximately 90% of them singletons, with less than 3.5% in the top ten. The sample consisted of PBMCs or T cells enriched from blood (not recorded which). All receptors derive from a middle-aged man who had been exposed to COVID-19.

This chain uses TRBV7-2 with TRBJ2-7; D may be TRBD2 (6 bases). Germline assignment: CDR1 SGHTA and CDR2 FQGNSA. The germline V and J ends were trimmed by 3 bases and 2 bases, with 11 bases remaining between them. This CDR3 has 14 amino acids. CDR3 loop: CASSFGLATYEQYF. The CDR3 coding sequence is TGTGCCAGCAGCTTCGGCCTAGCGACCTACGAGCAGTACTTC.

The chain joins TRBV4-1 to TRBJ2-7; the match to TRBD1 covers 9 bases. The germline gives CDR1 MGHRA, CDR2 YSYEKL. The V gene end was trimmed by 1 base and the J gene end by 5 bases; junction bases not matched to a gene: 12. The CDR3 length is 17 residues. The DNA for the CDR3 is TGCGCCAGCAGCCAAGTCGTGAGGGGACAGGGTGGGGACGAGCAGTACTTC. Its protein product is CASSQVVRGQGGDEQYF.

The chain carries TRBV7-9 and TRBJ1-2; tentative D call: TRBD1 (6 bases). Trimming left V 3 bases short and J 4 bases short, with 15 bases between. CDR1 is SEHNR, CDR2 FQNEAQ, per germline (reference sequence). There are 15 residues in the CDR3. The CDR3 bases are TGTGCCAGCAGCTTCAGGGGTGGGGATGGCTATGGCTACACCTTC. Protein product: CASSFRGGDGYGYTF.

V usage is TRBV10-1 and J usage is TRBJ1-2; TRBD1 matches at 11 bases. V gave up 6 bases and J gave up 6 bases; unmatched junction bases: 3. The CDR3 is made up of 13 amino acids. The V gene's germline CDR1 is WNHNN and CDR2 SYGVQD (reference sequence). The CDR3 loop is CASSRDRGNGYTF. CDR3 nucleotides: TGCGCCAGCAGCCGGGACAGGGGGAATGGCTACACCTTC.

V gene TRBV10-3 combines with J gene TRBJ1-1; possible D gene TRBD1, 6 bases. The V gene's germline CDR1 is ENHRY and CDR2 SYGVKD. This CDR3 has 13 amino acids. Trimming cost V 10 bases and J 0 bases, with 12 bases left between them. CDR3 in DNA: TGTGCCACCCGGACAGACTTGAACACTGAAGCTTTCTTT. Protein: CATRTDLNTEAFF.

This CDR3 reads CASSTITNRVADTQYF. CDR3 nucleotides: TGTGCCAGCAGTACCATTACCAACAGGGTCGCAGATACGCAGTATTTT. The chain has TRBV13 and TRBJ2-3; tentative D call: TRBD1 (6 bases). This CDR3 has 16 amino acids. V dropped 6 bases and J dropped 4 bases, with 20 bases sitting between them. Germline lookup yields CDR1 PRHDT and CDR2 FYEKMQ (reference sequence).

The chain is built from TRBV10-1 and TRBJ2-5; 13 bases agree with TRBD2. The CDR3 has 17 residues. With 0 bases clipped from V and 5 bases from J, the junction kept 6 bases outside the gene matches. CDR1 is WNHNN and CDR2 is SYGVQD in the germline V gene (reference sequence). The CDR3 nucleotides read TGCGCCAGCAGTGAGTCGAATGGGACTAGCGGGGTGGAGACCCAGTACTTC. This translates into CASSESNGTSGVETQYF.

V usage is TRBV7-2 and J usage is TRBJ2-1; D uncertain. The CDR3 runs 13 residues. V was cut by 2 bases and J by 8 bases, with 10 bases left in between. In germline, CDR1 is SGHTA, CDR2 FQGNSA. The CDR3 coding sequence is TGTGCCAGCAGCTTACCAGCGACGGATGAGCAGTTCTTC. Its protein product is CASSLPATDEQFF.

V usage is TRBV27 and J usage is TRBJ2-7, with 12 bases that match TRBD2. Germline CDR1 is MNHEY and CDR2 is SMNVEV (reference sequence). Trimming took 6 bases from V and 4 from J; bases not matched to a gene: 4. This CDR3 contains 14 residues. The CDR3 loop reads CASRMTSGGYEQYF. The CDR3 DNA reads TGTGCCAGCAGGATGACTAGCGGGGGATACGAGCAGTACTTC.